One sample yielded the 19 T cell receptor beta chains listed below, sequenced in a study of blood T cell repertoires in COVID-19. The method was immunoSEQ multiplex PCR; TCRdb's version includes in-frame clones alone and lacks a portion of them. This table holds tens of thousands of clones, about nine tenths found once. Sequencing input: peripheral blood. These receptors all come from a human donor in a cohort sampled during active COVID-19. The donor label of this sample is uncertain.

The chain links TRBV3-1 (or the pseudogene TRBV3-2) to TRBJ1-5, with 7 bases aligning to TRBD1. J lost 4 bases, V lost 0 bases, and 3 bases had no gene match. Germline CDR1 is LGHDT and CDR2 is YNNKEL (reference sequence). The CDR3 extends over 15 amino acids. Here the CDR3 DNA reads TGTGCCAGCAGCCAAGATCCCAGGGGGAATCAGCCCCAGCATTTT. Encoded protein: CASSQDPRGNQPQHF.

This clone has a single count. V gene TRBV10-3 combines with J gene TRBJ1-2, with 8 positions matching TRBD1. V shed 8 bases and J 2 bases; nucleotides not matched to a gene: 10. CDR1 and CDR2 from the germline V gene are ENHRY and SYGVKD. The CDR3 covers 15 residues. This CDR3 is CAIRAGGKVNYGYTF. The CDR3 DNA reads TGTGCCATCCGGGCAGGGGGCAAGGTAAACTATGGCTACACCTTC.

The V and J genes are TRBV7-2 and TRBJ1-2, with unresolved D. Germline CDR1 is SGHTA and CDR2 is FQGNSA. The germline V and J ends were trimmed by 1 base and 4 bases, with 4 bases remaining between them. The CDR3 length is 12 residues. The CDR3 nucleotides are TGTGCCAGCAGCTTAGACAGCTATGGCTACACCTTC. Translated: CASSLDSYGYTF.

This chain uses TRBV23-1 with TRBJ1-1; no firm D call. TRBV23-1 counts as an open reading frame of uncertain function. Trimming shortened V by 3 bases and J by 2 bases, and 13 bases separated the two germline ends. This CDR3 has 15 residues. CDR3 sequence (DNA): TGCGCCAGCAGTCACCCGGGGAGCCAAAACACTGAAGCTTTCTTT. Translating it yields CASSHPGSQNTEAFF.

CDR3 nucleotides: TGTGCCACCAGCAGGAGGACTAGCGGGCAAGAGACCCAGTACTTC. Protein product: CATSRRTSGQETQYF. The chain employs TRBV15 and TRBJ2-5; 11 nucleotides align to TRBD2. The CDR3 is 15 amino acids. Trimming removed 3 bases from V and 2 bases from J; junction bases left unmatched: 2. CDR1 is LNHNV and CDR2 is YYDKDF in the germline V gene (reference sequence).

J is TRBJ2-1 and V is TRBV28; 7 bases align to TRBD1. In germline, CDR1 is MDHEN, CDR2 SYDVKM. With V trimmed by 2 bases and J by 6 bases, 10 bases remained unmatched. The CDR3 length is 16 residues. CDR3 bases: TGTGCCAGCAGTTTACGCCCGGGACAGTCTCGCAATGAGCAGTTCTTC. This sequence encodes CASSLRPGQSRNEQFF.

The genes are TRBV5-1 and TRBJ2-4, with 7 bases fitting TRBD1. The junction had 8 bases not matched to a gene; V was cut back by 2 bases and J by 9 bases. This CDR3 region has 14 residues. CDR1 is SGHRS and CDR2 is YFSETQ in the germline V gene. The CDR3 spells CASSFTGERSIQYF. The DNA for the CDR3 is TGCGCCAGCAGCTTCACAGGGGAAAGGAGCATTCAGTACTTC.

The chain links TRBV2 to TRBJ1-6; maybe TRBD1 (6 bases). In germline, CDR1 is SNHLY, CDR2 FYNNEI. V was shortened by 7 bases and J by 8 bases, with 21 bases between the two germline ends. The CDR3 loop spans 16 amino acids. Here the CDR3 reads CASNSDSQKGYSPLHF. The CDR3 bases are TGTGCCAGCAATTCGGACAGCCAAAAGGGGTATTCACCCCTCCACTTT.

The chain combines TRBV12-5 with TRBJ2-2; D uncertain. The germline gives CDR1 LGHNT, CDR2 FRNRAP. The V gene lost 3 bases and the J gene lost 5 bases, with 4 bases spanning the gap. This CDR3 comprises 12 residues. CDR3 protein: CASGFMTGELFF. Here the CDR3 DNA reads TGTGCTAGTGGTTTCATGACCGGGGAGCTGTTTTTT.

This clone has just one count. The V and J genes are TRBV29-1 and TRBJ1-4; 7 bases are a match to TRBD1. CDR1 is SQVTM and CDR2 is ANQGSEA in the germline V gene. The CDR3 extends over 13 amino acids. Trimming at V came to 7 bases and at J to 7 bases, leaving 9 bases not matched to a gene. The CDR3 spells CSASMGTAEKLFF. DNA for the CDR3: TGCAGCGCCTCTATGGGGACAGCTGAAAAACTGTTTTTT. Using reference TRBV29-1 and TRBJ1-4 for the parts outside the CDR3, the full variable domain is SAVISQKPSRDICQRGTSLTIQCQVDSQVTMMFWYRQQPGQSLTLIATANQGSEATYESGFVIDKFPISRPNLTFSTLTVSNMSPEDSSIYLCSASMGTAEKLFFGSGTQLSVL.

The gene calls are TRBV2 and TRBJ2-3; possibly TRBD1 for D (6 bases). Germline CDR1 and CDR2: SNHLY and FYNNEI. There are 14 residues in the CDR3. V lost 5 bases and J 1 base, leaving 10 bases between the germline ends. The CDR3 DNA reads TGTGCCAGCAGTTCAGGGGTCCGCACAGATACGCAGTATTTT. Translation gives CASSSGVRTDTQYF.

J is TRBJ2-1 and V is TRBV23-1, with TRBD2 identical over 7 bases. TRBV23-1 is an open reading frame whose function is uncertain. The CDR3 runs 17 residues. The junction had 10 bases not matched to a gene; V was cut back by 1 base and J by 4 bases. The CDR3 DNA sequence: TGCGCCAGCAGTCAATTGCCCGTGCGGGGGAGTTACAATGAGCAGTTCTTC. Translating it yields CASSQLPVRGSYNEQFF.

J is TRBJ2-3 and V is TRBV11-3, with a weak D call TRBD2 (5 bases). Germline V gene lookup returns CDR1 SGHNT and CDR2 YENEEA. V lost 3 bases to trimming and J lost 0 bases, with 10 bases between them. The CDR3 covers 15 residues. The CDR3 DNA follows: TGTGCCAGCAGCTTTTCGGGGATTAGCACAGATACGCAGTATTTT. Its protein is CASSFSGISTDTQYF.

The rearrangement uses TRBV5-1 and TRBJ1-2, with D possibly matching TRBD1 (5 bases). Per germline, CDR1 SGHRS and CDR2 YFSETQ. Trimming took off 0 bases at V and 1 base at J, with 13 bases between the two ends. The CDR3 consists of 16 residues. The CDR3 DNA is TGCGCCAGCAGCTTGGCCGGCGGCAGGGATAACTATGGCTACACCTTC. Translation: CASSLAGGRDNYGYTF. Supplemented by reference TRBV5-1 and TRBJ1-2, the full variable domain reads KAGVTQTPRYLIKTRGQQVTLSCSPISGHRSVSWYQQTPGQGLQFLFEYFSETQRNKGNFPGRFSGRQFSNSRSEMNVSTLELGDSALYLCASSLAGGRDNYGYTFGSGTRLTVV.

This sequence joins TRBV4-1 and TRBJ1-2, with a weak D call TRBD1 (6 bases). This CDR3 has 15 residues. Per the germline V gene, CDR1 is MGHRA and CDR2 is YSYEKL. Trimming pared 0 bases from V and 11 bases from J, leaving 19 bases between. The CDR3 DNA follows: TGCGCCAGCAGCCAAGATCCCTCGAGCAGGGGCTATTACACCTTC. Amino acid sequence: CASSQDPSSRGYYTF.

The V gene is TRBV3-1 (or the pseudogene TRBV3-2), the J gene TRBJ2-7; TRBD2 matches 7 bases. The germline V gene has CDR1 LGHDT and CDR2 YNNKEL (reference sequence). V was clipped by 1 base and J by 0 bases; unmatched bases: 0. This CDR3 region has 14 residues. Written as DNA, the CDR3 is TGTGCCAGCAGCCAAGGACTAGCCTCCTACGAGCAGTACTTC. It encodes CASSQGLASYEQYF.

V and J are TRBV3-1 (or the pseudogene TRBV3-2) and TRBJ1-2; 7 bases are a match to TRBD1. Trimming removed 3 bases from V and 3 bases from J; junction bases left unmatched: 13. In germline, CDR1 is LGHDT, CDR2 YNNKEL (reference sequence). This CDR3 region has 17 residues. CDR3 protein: CASSQGNPGTVHYGYTF. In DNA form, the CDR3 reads TGTGCCAGCAGCCAGGGGAACCCCGGGACAGTTCACTATGGCTACACCTTC.

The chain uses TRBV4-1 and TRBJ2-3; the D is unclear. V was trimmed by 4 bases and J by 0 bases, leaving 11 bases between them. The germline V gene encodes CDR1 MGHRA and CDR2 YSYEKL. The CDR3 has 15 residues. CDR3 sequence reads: CASSPWALSTDTQYF. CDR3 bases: TGCGCCAGCAGCCCGTGGGCCCTGAGCACAGATACGCAGTATTTT.

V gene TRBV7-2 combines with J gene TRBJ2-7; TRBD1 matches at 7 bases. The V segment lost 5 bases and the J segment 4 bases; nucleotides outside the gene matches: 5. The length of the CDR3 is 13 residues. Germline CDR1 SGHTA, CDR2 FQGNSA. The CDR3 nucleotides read TGTGCCAGCAGCCCAGGGACAGAGTACGAGCAGTACTTC. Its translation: CASSPGTEYEQYF.